Here is one T cell receptor (beta chain) with its context. The target antigen is unknown. These data belong to a study of vaccination effects on CD4 cells after COVID-19. CD4+ T cells specific for antigen were expanded with viral peptide pools by the ViraFEST assay before sequencing. Scientists isolated CD4+ T cells after an approximately 10-day culture period ended. Documented for the person is a PCR-confirmed SARS-CoV-2 infection occurring between March and December 2020. As their vaccination, participants received two doses of either BNT162b2 or mRNA-1273. They grew two million PBMC in each well, adding 8.5 to 10 IU/ml IL-2 and around 10 ug/ml peptides. It was on days 3 and 7 that half the medium was replaced with IL-2 medium. Study-level points and caveats: Post-vaccine spike-reactive clones in convalescents were mainly new vaccine-induced clones. Relatively few convalescent patients took part in the study, which had no early post-infection timepoints.

The CDR3 has 15 residues. Germline loops: CDR1 SGHNT, CDR2 YYREEE (reference sequence). V was clipped by 4 bases and J by 4 bases, with 16 bases between them. TCRdb's copy holds only in-frame clones and misses some; the assay was immunoSEQ multiplex PCR. This table holds 15,000 or so clones, approximately 83% found once. This receptor was obtained from a human donor who had a prior SARS-CoV-2 infection. Specimen: CD4+ T cells from PBMCs cultured with HCoV-NL63 spike peptides, collected after COVID-19 vaccination. The rearrangement joins TRBV5-4 to TRBJ2-3; D possibly matches TRBD1 or TRBD2 (6 bases each). The CDR3 sequence is CASSQLGGSSDTQYF. In nucleotides, the CDR3 is TGTGCCAGCAGCCAGTTGGGGGGCAGCTCAGATACGCAGTATTTT.